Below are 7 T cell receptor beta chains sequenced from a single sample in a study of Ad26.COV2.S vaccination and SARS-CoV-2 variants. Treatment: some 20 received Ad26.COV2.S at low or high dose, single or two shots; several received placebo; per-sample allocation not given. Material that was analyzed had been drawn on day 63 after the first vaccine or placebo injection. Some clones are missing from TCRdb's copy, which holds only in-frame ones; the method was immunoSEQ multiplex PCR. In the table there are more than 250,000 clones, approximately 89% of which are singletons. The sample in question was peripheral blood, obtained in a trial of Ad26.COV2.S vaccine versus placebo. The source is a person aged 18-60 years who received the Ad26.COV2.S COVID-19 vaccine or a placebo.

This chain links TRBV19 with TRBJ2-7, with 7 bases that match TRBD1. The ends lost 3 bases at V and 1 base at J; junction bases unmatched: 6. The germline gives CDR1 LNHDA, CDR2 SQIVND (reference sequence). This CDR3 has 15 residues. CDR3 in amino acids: CASSIESGGSYEQYF. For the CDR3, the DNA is TGTGCCAGTAGTATTGAATCAGGGGGATCCTACGAGCAGTACTTC.

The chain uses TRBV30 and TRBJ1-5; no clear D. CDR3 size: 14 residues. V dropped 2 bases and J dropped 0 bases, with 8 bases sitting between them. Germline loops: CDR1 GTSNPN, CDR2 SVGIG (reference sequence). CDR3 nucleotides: TGTGCCTGGAGTAAGACAAATAGCAATCAGCCCCAGCATTTT. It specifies CAWSKTNSNQPQHF.

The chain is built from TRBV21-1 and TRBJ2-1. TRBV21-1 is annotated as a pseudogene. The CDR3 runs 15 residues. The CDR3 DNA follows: TGTGCCAGCAGCCTTGACCCCCCCAGTGGCGATGAGCAGTTCTTC. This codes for CASSLDPPSGDEQFF.

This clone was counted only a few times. The CDR3 DNA reads as TGTGCCAGCAGCCCCATCACTAGCGGGATGCCATACGAGCAGTACTTC. Residues: CASSPITSGMPYEQYF. The chain has TRBV7-8 and TRBJ2-7; 10 nucleotides match TRBD2. Germline V lookup: CDR1 SGHVS, CDR2 FQNEAQ. V lost 5 bases to trimming and J lost 4 bases; unmatched junction nucleotides: 11. The length of the CDR3 is 16 residues.

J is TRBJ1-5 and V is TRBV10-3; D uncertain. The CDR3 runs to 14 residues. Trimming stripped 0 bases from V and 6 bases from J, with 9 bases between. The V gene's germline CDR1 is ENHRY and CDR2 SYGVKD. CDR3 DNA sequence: TGTGCCATCAGTGAGTCGGGGATGGGTCAGCCCCAGCATTTT. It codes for CAISESGMGQPQHF.

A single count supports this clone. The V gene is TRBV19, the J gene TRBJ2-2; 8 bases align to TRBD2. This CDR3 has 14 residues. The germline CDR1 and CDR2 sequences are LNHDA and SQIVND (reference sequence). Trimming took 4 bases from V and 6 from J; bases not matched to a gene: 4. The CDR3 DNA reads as TGTGCCAGTAGTACTGGCGGGGGGTCCGGGGAGCTGTTTTTT. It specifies CASSTGGGSGELFF.

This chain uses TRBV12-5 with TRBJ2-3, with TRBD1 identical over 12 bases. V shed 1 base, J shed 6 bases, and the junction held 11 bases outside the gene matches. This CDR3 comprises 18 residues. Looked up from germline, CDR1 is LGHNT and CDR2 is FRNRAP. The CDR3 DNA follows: TGTGCTAGTGGTTTGGAGCTCCGGGGACAGGGGGCCCCGGATACGCAGTATTTT. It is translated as CASGLELRGQGAPDTQYF.